This T cell receptor beta chain was recovered during a study of T cells in Graves' hyperthyroidism and ophthalmopathy. This clonotype came up many times. The antigen is unknown. Amplification yielded TCR beta CDR3 regions, with RNA transcripts as the source. Carried out on the TCR CDR3, a first-round RT-PCR used the HTBI primer set. TCRdb passed the multiplex PCR reads through MiXCR, listing each CDR3 protein once. The table includes more than 500,000 distinct CDR3 sequences, roughly 15% detected once. This CDR3 has 16 amino acids. Germline lookup yields CDR1 MNHNS and CDR2 SASEGT. Trimming removed 2 bases from V and 2 bases from J, with 13 bases in between. General study findings and limits: Ophthalmopathy, which appeared later, was predicted by the model a median roughly 6.6 months before onset.

The clonotype comes from a woman aged 25 to 39 with Graves' ophthalmopathy. Sequencing was performed on blood. The chain joins TRBV6-1 to TRBJ1-5; no firm D call. The CDR3 bases are TGTGCCAGCAGTGAACTACGCCGGGAGGGCAATCAGCCCCAGCATTTT. Encoded protein: CASSELRREGNQPQHF.